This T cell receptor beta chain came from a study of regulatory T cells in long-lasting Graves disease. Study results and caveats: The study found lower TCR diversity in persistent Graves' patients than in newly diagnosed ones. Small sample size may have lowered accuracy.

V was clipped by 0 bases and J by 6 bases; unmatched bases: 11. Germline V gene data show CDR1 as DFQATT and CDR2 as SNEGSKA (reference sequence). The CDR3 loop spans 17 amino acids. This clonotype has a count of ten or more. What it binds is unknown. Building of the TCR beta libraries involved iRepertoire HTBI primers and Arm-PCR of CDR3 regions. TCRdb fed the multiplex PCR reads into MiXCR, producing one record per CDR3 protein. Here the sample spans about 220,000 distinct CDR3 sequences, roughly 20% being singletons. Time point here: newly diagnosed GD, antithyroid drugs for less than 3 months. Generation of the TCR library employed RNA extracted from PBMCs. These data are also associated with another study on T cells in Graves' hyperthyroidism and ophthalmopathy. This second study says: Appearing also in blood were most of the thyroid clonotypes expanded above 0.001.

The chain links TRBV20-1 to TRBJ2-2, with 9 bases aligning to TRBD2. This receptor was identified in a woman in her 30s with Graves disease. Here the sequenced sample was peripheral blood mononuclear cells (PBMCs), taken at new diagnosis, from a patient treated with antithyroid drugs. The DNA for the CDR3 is TGCAGTGCTAGAGATTCGACGTCTAGCGGGGTGTCCGGGGAGCTGTTTTTT. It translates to CSARDSTSSGVSGELFF.